This TCR beta chain was identified during a study of blood T cell repertoires in COVID-19. Background on the study: Sample material is recorded as cDNA or gDNA derived from T cells, B-cell-depleted T cells, or PBMCs.

The CDR3 covers 16 residues. In germline, CDR1 is KGHSH, CDR2 LQKENI. The V and J ends lost 1 base and 5 bases respectively, with 17 bases between them. Sequencing was performed with immunoSEQ multiplex PCR; in TCRdb, only in-frame clones are kept and a portion is missing. Of 39,000 or so clones detected, approximately 89% appear once; the ten largest clones hold approximately 2.3%. Sequenced material: peripheral blood. This sequence was found in a man aged 50-60 years with active COVID-19. The J gene is TRBJ1-1, the V gene TRBV18; the D gene is possibly TRBD1 (6 bases). The CDR3 DNA reads as TGTGCCAGCTCACCACAACTTGTTACAGGGTGGACTGAAGCTTTCTTT. This gives the protein CASSPQLVTGWTEAFF.